Below are 17 T cell receptor beta chains sequenced from a single sample in a study of technical replicates of blood from a few donors. Sequencing used immunoSEQ multiplex PCR; TCRdb keeps in-frame clones, though not all of them. The data show under 80,000 clones, with about 90% seen just once and approximately 0.4% held by the top ten. The sequenced sample consisted of T cells isolated from PBMCs. All receptors come from a human donor in good health. Some clones in this sample may be carry-over from other donors' samples.

This clone has just one count. V usage is TRBV15 and J usage is TRBJ2-1; a possible D gene is TRBD1 (6 bases). Per the germline V gene, CDR1 is LNHNV and CDR2 is YYDKDF (reference sequence). V was trimmed by 9 bases and J by 0 bases, leaving 15 bases between them. The CDR3 extends over 15 amino acids. CDR3 region: CATYLQGSSYNEQFF. The CDR3 nucleotides are TGTGCCACTTATCTCCAGGGGAGCTCCTACAATGAGCAGTTCTTC. Drawing the rest from reference TRBV15 and TRBJ2-1, the complete variable domain is DAMVIQNPRYQVTQFGKPVTLSCSQTLNHNVMYWYQQKSSQAPKLLFHYYDKDFNNEADTPDNFQSRRPNTSFCFLDIRSPGLGDTAMYLCATYLQGSSYNEQFFGPGTRLTVL.

In DNA, the CDR3 is TGTGCCAGCAGTGGGCCTTCCACTGGAAACACCATATATTTT. It specifies CASSGPSTGNTIYF. The chain combines TRBV2 with TRBJ1-3; no clear D gene. This CDR3 is built from 14 residues. The V end lost 4 bases, the J end lost 2 bases, and 9 bases lay between the germline ends. The germline gives CDR1 SNHLY, CDR2 FYNNEI.

This chain uses TRBV27 with TRBJ2-3, with 11 positions matching TRBD2. V gave up 6 bases and J gave up 2 bases; unmatched junction bases: 13. Germline V lookup: CDR1 MNHEY, CDR2 SMNVEV (reference sequence). This CDR3 has 18 amino acids. The CDR3 nucleotides are TGTGCCAGCAGCCCCGGGAGGACTAGCGGGCGATACACAGATACGCAGTATTTT. The encoded protein is CASSPGRTSGRYTDTQYF.

In its sample, this clone was seen a few times. The CDR3 DNA sequence: TGTGCCAGCAGTGAGAAGGCTAGCGGGAGCCGGGACGAGCAGTACTTC. The encoded protein is CASSEKASGSRDEQYF. V and J are TRBV28 and TRBJ2-7, with 10 bases aligning to TRBD2. The CDR3 consists of 16 residues. Germline loops: CDR1 MDHEN, CDR2 SYDVKM. The J segment lost 5 bases and the V segment lost 5 bases, leaving 12 bases of the junction unmatched. Full variable domain (missing parts from reference TRBV28 and TRBJ2-7): DVKVTQSSRYLVKRTGEKVFLECVQDMDHENMFWYRQDPGLGLRLIYFSYDVKMKEKGDIPEGYSVSREKKERFSLILESASTNQTSMYLCASSEKASGSRDEQYFGPGTRLTVT.

The CDR3 reads CASSTQRVVGGLIYEQYF. The CDR3 DNA follows: TGTGCCAGCAGCACGCAGAGGGTAGTCGGTGGGTTAATCTACGAGCAGTACTTC. The V gene is TRBV28, the J gene TRBJ2-7; tentatively, D is TRBD2 (5 bases). Germline V CDR1 and CDR2: MDHEN, SYDVKM. Trimming cost V 6 bases and J 3 bases, with 27 bases left between them. The CDR3 is 18 amino acids.

The table lists this clone with a few counts. This chain connects TRBV4-2 to TRBJ2-7; D might be TRBD1 (7 bases). Germline loops: CDR1 LGHNA, CDR2 YNFKEQ. The CDR3 has 14 residues. Trimming took off 5 bases at V and 3 bases at J, with 14 bases between the two ends. CDR3: CASSTQGGYYEQYF. The CDR3 nucleotides are TGTGCCAGCAGCACCCAGGGGGGATACTACGAGCAGTACTTC.

The rearrangement links TRBV19 to TRBJ2-5; D ambiguous. Deletions cut 3 bases from V and 5 bases from J, with 13 bases between. Germline-derived CDR1 and CDR2 are LNHDA and SQIVND (reference sequence). The CDR3 runs to 14 residues. The DNA of the CDR3 is TGTGCCAGTAGTATGGCGACAAACTCCGAGACCCAGTACTTC. Translating gives CASSMATNSETQYF.

V and J are TRBV4-1 and TRBJ1-4, with no clear D. Germline V gives CDR1 MGHRA, CDR2 YSYEKL. The CDR3 totals 16 residues. Trimming stripped 4 bases from V and 2 bases from J, with 14 bases between. DNA of the CDR3: TGCGCCAGCAGCCGGCCGGGGAGCGCTACTAATGAAAAACTGTTTTTT. It yields the protein CASSRPGSATNEKLFF.

This clone has just a few counts. The rearrangement joins TRBV28 to TRBJ1-1; the D is unclear. The length of the CDR3 is 12 residues. V lost 4 bases and J 10 bases, leaving 13 bases between the germline ends. Looked up from germline, CDR1 is MDHEN and CDR2 is SYDVKM. The CDR3 DNA is TGTGCCAGCAGTTCCACAGACATCGCAGCTTTCTTT. This translates into CASSSTDIAAFF.

The chain carries TRBV5-6 and TRBJ1-1; possible D gene TRBD1, 6 bases. The germline CDR1 and CDR2 sequences are SGHDT and YYEEEE. The V gene lost 2 bases and the J gene lost 5 bases, with 16 bases spanning the gap. This CDR3 has 15 amino acids. CDR3 in amino acids: CASSFLKQGLTEAFF. DNA for the CDR3: TGTGCCAGCAGCTTCCTAAAACAGGGTCTGACTGAAGCTTTCTTT.

The rearrangement uses TRBV30 and TRBJ2-2; TRBD2 might be the D (5 bases). CDR3 size: 13 residues. V was clipped by 0 bases and J by 7 bases, with 9 bases between them. CDR1 is GTSNPN and CDR2 is SVGIG in the germline V gene (reference sequence). As DNA, the CDR3 is TGTGCCTGGAGTGTACACGGGATCGGGGAGCTGTTTTTT. Its protein product is CAWSVHGIGELFF.

The chain couples TRBV6-1 to TRBJ2-1; 12 bases are a match to TRBD2. Trimming took 2 bases from V and 4 from J; bases not matched to a gene: 0. CDR1 MNHNS and CDR2 SASEGT come from the germline V gene. The CDR3 covers 15 residues. The CDR3 region is CASSELAGGYNEQFF. In DNA, the CDR3 is TGTGCCAGCAGTGAACTAGCGGGAGGGTACAATGAGCAGTTCTTC.

This chain connects TRBV5-1 to TRBJ2-7; 13 nucleotides match TRBD2. The CDR3 sequence is 21 residues long. Germline V gives CDR1 SGHRS, CDR2 YFSETQ. V shed 1 base and J 0 bases; nucleotides not matched to a gene: 16. The CDR3 DNA is TGCGCCAGCAGCTTGCCCCAACTAGCGGGAGGGAATTACGGCGTCTCCTACGAGCAGTACTTC. It codes for CASSLPQLAGGNYGVSYEQYF. Filled out from reference TRBV5-1 and TRBJ2-7, the complete variable domain reads KAGVTQTPRYLIKTRGQQVTLSCSPISGHRSVSWYQQTPGQGLQFLFEYFSETQRNKGNFPGRFSGRQFSNSRSEMNVSTLELGDSALYLCASSLPQLAGGNYGVSYEQYFGPGTRLTVT.

The chain couples TRBV5-6 to TRBJ1-1; weak D call: TRBD1 (5 bases). Germline-derived CDR1 and CDR2 are SGHDT and YYEEEE. Trimming removed 0 bases from V and 11 bases from J, with 11 bases in between. The CDR3 runs 12 residues. The CDR3 nucleotides are TGTGCCAGCAGCTTGGAAGGCGGGGCCGCTTTCTTT. The encoded protein is CASSLEGGAAFF.

The J gene is TRBJ2-7, the V gene TRBV20-1; D not resolved. Trimming took off 7 bases at V and 3 bases at J, with 10 bases between the two ends. The CDR3 contains 11 residues. CDR1 is DFQATT and CDR2 is SNEGSKA in the germline V gene (reference sequence). The CDR3 DNA reads TGCAGTGTCCTACCCTACTACGAGCAGTACTTC. Its translation is CSVLPYYEQYF.

The CDR3 is CATRDETQYF. The CDR3 DNA sequence: TGTGCCACCCGGGATGAGACCCAGTACTTC. The chain couples TRBV10-3 to TRBJ2-5; D possibly corresponds to TRBD2 (5 bases). There are 10 residues in the CDR3. Trimming shortened V by 10 bases and J by 5 bases, and 8 bases separated the two germline ends. Germline CDR1 and CDR2: ENHRY and SYGVKD.

This chain connects TRBV9 to TRBJ2-7, with 7 positions matching TRBD1. V trimming: 3 bases; J trimming: 1 base; junction bases outside the gene matches: 10. CDR1 SGDLS and CDR2 YYNGEE come from the germline V gene. This CDR3 has 16 amino acids. DNA of the CDR3: TGTGCCAGCAGCGCCCGAAAGGGACAGAGGTCCTACGAGCAGTACTTC. Amino acid sequence: CASSARKGQRSYEQYF.